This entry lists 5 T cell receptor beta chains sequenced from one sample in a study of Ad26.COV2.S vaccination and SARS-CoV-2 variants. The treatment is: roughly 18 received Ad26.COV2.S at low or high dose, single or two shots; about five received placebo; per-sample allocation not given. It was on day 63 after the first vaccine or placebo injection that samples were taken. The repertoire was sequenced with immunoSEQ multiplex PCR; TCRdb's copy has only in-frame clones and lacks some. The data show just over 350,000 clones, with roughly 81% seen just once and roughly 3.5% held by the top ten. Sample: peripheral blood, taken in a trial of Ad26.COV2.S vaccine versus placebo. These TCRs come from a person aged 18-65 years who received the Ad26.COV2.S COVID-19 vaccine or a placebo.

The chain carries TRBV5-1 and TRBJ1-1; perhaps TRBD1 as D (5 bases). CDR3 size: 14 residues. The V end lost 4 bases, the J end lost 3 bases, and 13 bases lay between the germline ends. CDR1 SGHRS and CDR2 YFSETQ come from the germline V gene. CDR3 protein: CASSEGGGYTEAFF. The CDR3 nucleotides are TGCGCCAGCAGCGAGGGCGGGGGGTACACTGAAGCTTTCTTT.

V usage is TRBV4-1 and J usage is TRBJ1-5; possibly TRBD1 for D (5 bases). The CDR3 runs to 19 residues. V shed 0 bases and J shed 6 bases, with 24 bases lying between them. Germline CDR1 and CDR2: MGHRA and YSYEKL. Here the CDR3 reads CASSQDPGDGLGIGQPQHF. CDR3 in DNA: TGCGCCAGCAGCCAAGACCCGGGGGACGGTTTGGGGATTGGTCAGCCCCAGCATTTT.

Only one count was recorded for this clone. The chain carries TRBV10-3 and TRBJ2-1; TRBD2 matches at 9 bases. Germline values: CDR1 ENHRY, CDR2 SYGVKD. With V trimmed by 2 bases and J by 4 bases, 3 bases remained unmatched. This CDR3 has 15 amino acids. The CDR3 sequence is CAISEGGGDYNEQFF. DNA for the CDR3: TGTGCCATCAGTGAGGGCGGGGGGGATTACAATGAGCAGTTCTTC.

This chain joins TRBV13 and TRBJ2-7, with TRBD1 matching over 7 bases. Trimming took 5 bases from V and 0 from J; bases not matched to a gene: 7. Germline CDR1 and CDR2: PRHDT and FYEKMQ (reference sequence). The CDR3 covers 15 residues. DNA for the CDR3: TGTGCCAGCAGCCCCCCGAGGGGGCCCTCCTACGAGCAGTACTTC. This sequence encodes CASSPPRGPSYEQYF.

This chain's CDR3 is CASSTPDRSSYEQYF. The CDR3 DNA follows: TGTGCCAGCAGTACCCCGGACAGGAGTTCCTACGAGCAGTACTTC. The rearrangement uses TRBV6-5 and TRBJ2-7, with 7 bases matching TRBD1. J gave up 1 base and V 5 bases, and 8 bases lay outside the gene matches. The CDR3 consists of 15 residues. Per the germline V gene, CDR1 is MNHEY and CDR2 is SVGAGI.